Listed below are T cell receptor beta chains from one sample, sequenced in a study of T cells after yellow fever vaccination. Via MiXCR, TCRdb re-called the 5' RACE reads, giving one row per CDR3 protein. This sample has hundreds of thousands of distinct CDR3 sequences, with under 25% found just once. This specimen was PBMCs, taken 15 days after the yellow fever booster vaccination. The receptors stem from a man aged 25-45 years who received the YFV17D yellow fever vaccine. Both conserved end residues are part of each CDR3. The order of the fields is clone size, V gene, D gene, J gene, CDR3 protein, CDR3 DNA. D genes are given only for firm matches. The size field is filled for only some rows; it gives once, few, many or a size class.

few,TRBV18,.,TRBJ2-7,CASTDRDSGYEQYF,TGTGCCAGCACAGACCGGGACTCCGGGTACGAGCAGTACTTC
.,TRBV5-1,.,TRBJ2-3,CASSLAERGDTQYF,TGCGCCAGCAGCTTAGCGGAACGGGGAGATACGCAGTATTTT
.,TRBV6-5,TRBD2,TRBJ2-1,CASSYSGLAGEPFF,TGTGCCAGCAGTTACTCGGGACTAGCGGGAGAACCGTTCTTC
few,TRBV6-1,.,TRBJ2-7,CASNRGDRPTYEQYF,TGTGCCAGCAACCGAGGGGACCGCCCGACCTACGAGCAGTACTTC
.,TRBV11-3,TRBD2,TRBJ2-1,CASSSGLALYNEQFF,TGTGCCAGCAGCTCGGGACTAGCGCTCTACAATGAGCAGTTCTTC
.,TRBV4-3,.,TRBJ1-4,CASSQETVGGAGEKLFF,TGCGCCAGCAGCCAAGAAACGGTGGGGGGGGCGGGTGAAAAACTGTTTTTT
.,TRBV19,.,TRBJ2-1,CASSTRGSKGGNEQFF,TGTGCCAGTAGTACCCGTGGGTCAAAGGGGGGCAATGAGCAGTTCTTC
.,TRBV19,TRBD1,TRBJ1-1,CASSLGQRGTEAFF,TGTGCCAGTAGCTTGGGACAGCGGGGCACTGAAGCTTTCTTT
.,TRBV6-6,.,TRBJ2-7,CASRGVAYEQYF,TGTGCCAGCAGGGGGGTGGCCTACGAGCAGTACTTC
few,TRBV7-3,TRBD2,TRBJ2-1,CASSLKSGTSGSAYNEQFF,TGTGCCAGCAGCTTAAAGTCGGGGACTAGCGGGAGCGCCTACAATGAGCAGTTCTTC
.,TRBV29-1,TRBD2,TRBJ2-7,CSAATSVGGTVYF,TGCAGCGCTGCAACTAGCGTCGGGGGAACGGTGTACTTC
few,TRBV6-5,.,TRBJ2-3,CASSYTGQTYTDTQYF,TGTGCCAGCAGTTACACAGGACAGACCTACACAGATACGCAGTATTTT
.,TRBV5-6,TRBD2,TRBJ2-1,CASREKRLAGGYEQFF,TGTGCCAGCAGGGAGAAACGACTAGCGGGAGGGTATGAGCAGTTCTTC
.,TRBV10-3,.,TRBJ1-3,CAIRASGGGSGNTIYF,TGTGCCATCAGGGCCTCGGGAGGGGGATCTGGAAACACCATATATTTT
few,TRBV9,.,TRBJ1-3,CASSVEGHGNTIYF,TGTGCCAGCAGCGTAGAGGGTCACGGAAACACCATATATTTT
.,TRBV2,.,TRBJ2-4,CASSEEGRQNIQYF,TGTGCCAGCAGTGAGGAGGGACGGCAAAACATTCAGTACTTC
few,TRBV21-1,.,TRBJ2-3,CASSKTSGNTDTQYF,TGTGCCAGCAGCAAGACTAGCGGAAACACAGATACGCAGTATTTT
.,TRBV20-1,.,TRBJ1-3,CSFAEGSISGNTIYF,TGCAGTTTCGCGGAGGGTTCAATCTCTGGAAACACCATATATTTT
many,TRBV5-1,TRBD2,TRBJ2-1,CASSQGLPYNEQFF,TGCGCCAGCAGCCAGGGACTACCCTACAATGAGCAGTTCTTC
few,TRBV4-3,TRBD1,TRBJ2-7,CASSRGQGLSYEQYF,TGCGCCAGCAGCCGGGGACAGGGGCTATCCTACGAGCAGTACTTC
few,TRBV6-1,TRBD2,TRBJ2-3,CASREAGGQPTDTQYF,TGTGCCAGCAGGGAAGCGGGAGGGCAGCCCACAGATACGCAGTATTTT
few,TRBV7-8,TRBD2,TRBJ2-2,CASSSGTSGSGTGELFF,TGTGCCAGCAGCTCAGGGACTAGCGGGAGCGGAACCGGGGAGCTGTTTTTT
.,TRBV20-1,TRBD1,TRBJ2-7,CSASPGQGVNEQYF,TGCAGTGCTAGTCCGGGACAGGGGGTCAACGAGCAGTACTTC
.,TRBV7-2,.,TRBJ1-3,CASSIGTGSTIYF,TGTGCCAGCAGCATCGGGACGGGGAGCACCATATATTTT
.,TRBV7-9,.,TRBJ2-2,CASSLRSRDTGELFF,TGTGCCAGCAGCTTAAGGTCTCGGGACACCGGGGAGCTGTTTTTT
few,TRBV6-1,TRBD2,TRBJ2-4,CASTPTGTTVPIQYF,TGTGCCAGCACTCCCACCGGGACTACTGTTCCCATTCAGTACTTC
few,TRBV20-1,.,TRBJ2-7,CSAPSGVAYEQYF,TGCAGTGCCCCATCGGGGGTTGCGTACGAGCAGTACTTC
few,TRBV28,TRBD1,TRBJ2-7,CASSPSGQGVHEQYF,TGTGCCAGCAGCCCCTCGGGTCAGGGGGTCCACGAGCAGTACTTC